The entry below gives a single TCR beta chain sequence along with its context. The V end lost 4 bases, the J end lost 5 bases, and 10 bases lay between the germline ends. CDR1 and CDR2 (germline): SGHRS, YFSETQ. The CDR3 has 12 residues. Both CD4+ and CD8+ T cells were separated by sorting PBMCs. The sample is drawn from a study of CD8+ T cells in alopecia areata. At the level of the study: Treated individuals took tofacitinib by mouth, 5 to 10 mg twice daily.

Sequencing relied on a cDNA template that was reverse transcribed from extracted RNA. Sequenced by immunoSEQ multiplex PCR; TCRdb stores in-frame clones only, minus some. The table includes 65,000 to 75,000 clones, approximately 43% detected once. Sequences were derived from CD8+ T cells sorted from blood, sampled at week 0. The receptor comes from a human donor with alopecia areata. The rearrangement uses TRBV5-1 and TRBJ2-7; tentative D call: TRBD1 (5 bases). The CDR3 coding sequence is TGCGCCAGCAGCCCGCAGGGTCACGAGCAGTACTTC. Protein: CASSPQGHEQYF.